Listed here is a single T cell receptor (beta chain). The data were taken from a study of T cell changes during pregnancy in multiple sclerosis. J was trimmed by 3 bases and V by 5 bases; bases with no gene match: 5. CDR1 is SQVTM, CDR2 ANQGSEA, per germline. The CDR3 contains 14 residues. Sequencing used immunoSEQ multiplex PCR; TCRdb keeps in-frame clones, though not all of them. The sample includes about 35,000 clones, around 92% of them seen just once. This clonotype was sampled from a female donor in good health, enrolled as a control in a pregnancy study. The chain carries TRBV29-1 and TRBJ2-1, with 9 bases identical to TRBD2. The source material was CD4+ T cells from peripheral blood mononuclear cells, sampled in the third trimester of pregnancy. The CDR3 coding sequence is TGCAGCGTTCCGCGGGGGGGGAGCTACAATGAGCAGTTCTTC. Translating it yields CSVPRGGSYNEQFF.